Presented here are 16 T cell receptor beta chains from one specimen sequenced in a study of T cells in Graves' hyperthyroidism and ophthalmopathy. What was amplified from RNA transcripts were TCR beta CDR3 regions. The TCR CDR3 was amplified in a first-round RT-PCR using the HTBI primer set. TCRdb itself ran the multiplex PCR reads through MiXCR, one entry per CDR3 protein. The table has hundreds of thousands of distinct CDR3 sequences, roughly 17% seen once. Sample: blood. These receptors were taken from a woman aged 30 to 39 with Graves' hyperthyroidism.

The chain employs TRBV12-3 or TRBV12-4 and TRBJ2-7; 9 nucleotides match TRBD2. V lost 2 bases to trimming and J lost 5 bases; unmatched junction nucleotides: 19. This CDR3 is 19 amino acids long. The CDR3 coding sequence is TGTGCCAGCAGTTTAAATAGGGCCCTAGTAGCGGGAGTGGAGGACGAGCAGTACTTC. This translates into CASSLNRALVAGVEDEQYF.

This clonotype was found many times. The chain uses TRBV6-6 and TRBJ1-2, with D possibly TRBD1 on 5 matching bases. The ends were cut back, 0 bases at V and 8 bases at J, with 19 bases in the middle. The CDR3 totals 16 residues. From germline, CDR1 is MNHNY and CDR2 SVGAGI (reference sequence). CDR3 region: CASSYSLVVGGEGYTF. The CDR3 bases are TGTGCCAGCAGTTACTCCCTCGTAGTGGGGGGAGAAGGCTACACCTTC.

Points on this clonotype: Possible read error: a much larger clone is one base away. This chain links TRBV2 with TRBJ1-2; D remains unclear. The CDR3 spans 14 residues. CDR1 and CDR2 from the germline V gene are SNHLY and FYNNEI. V shed 3 bases and J shed 3 bases, with 11 bases lying between them. The CDR3 DNA is TGTGCCAGCAGTGATCCGGCCCAGGACTATGGCTACACCTTC. Residues: CASSDPAQDYGYTF.

This clonotype was picked up many times. J is TRBJ2-5 and V is TRBV29-1; TRBD2 is a possible D gene (5 bases). V lost 3 bases and J 4 bases, leaving 12 bases between the germline ends. CDR1 is SQVTM and CDR2 is ANQGSEA in the germline V gene. This CDR3 region has 13 residues. This CDR3 reads CSVDEGVVETQYF. The DNA for the CDR3 is TGCAGCGTTGATGAGGGAGTCGTAGAGACCCAGTACTTC.

This clonotype was seen at least ten times. The chain links TRBV30 to TRBJ2-7; tentative D call: TRBD1 (5 bases). This CDR3 is 13 amino acids long. Germline V gives CDR1 GTSNPN, CDR2 SVGIG (reference sequence). Trimming left V 0 bases short and J 3 bases short, with 9 bases between. As DNA, the CDR3 is TGTGCCTGGAGTGTAACAGGAGACTACGAGCAGTACTTC. This sequence encodes CAWSVTGDYEQYF.

This clonotype was counted between two and nine times. The chain couples TRBV28 to TRBJ1-2; 7 nucleotides align to TRBD1. V shed 4 bases and J 8 bases; nucleotides not matched to a gene: 7. Germline lookup yields CDR1 MDHEN and CDR2 SYDVKM. CDR3 length: 13 residues. The CDR3 sequence: CASSSLTTGGYTF. The CDR3 nucleotides read TGTGCCAGCAGTTCCCTAACGACAGGGGGCTACACCTTC.

This clonotype was seen at least ten times. The genes are TRBV30 and TRBJ2-5; D ambiguous. V was shortened by 2 bases and J by 1 base, with 8 bases between the two germline ends. This CDR3 region has 13 residues. The germline V gene has CDR1 GTSNPN and CDR2 SVGIG (reference sequence). Here the CDR3 DNA reads TGTGCCTGGAGTAGGAACAGCCAAGAGACCCAGTACTTC. Its translation: CAWSRNSQETQYF.

This clonotype was counted at least ten times. V gene TRBV6-2 or TRBV6-3 combines with J gene TRBJ1-5; maybe TRBD1 (5 bases). Trimming stripped 6 bases from V and 0 bases from J, with 6 bases between. The germline CDR1 and CDR2 sequences are MNHEY and SVGEGT. This CDR3 is 13 amino acids long. For the CDR3, the DNA is TGTGCCAGCAGAGGACATAGCAATCAGCCCCAGCATTTT. Protein product: CASRGHSNQPQHF.

The chain recombines TRBV4-3 with TRBJ1-4; no clear D. Trimming pared 4 bases from V and 0 bases from J, leaving 12 bases between. This CDR3 is built from 16 residues. Germline V gene sequence: CDR1 LGHNA, CDR2 YSLEER. The CDR3 protein is CASSRLNSATNEKLFF. In DNA form, the CDR3 reads TGCGCCAGCAGCCGCCTTAACAGTGCAACTAATGAAAAACTGTTTTTT.

This clonotype came up many times. The gene calls are TRBV2 and TRBJ1-1; D is perhaps TRBD1 (6 bases). V lost 7 bases, J lost 1 base, and 16 bases lay in between. The CDR3 consists of 15 residues. The V gene's germline CDR1 is SNHLY and CDR2 FYNNEI. The CDR3 loop is CASTRGGGKNTEAFF. The CDR3 bases are TGTGCCAGCACCCGAGGGGGGGGCAAGAACACTGAAGCTTTCTTT.

This clonotype has more than one count but fewer than ten. The CDR3 DNA follows: TGTGCCAGCAGTTTACTGGACACCGGGGGGACTGAAGCTTTCTTT. This codes for CASSLLDTGGTEAFF. The chain joins TRBV27 to TRBJ1-1, with a weak D call TRBD1 (5 bases). The CDR3 is made up of 15 amino acids. Germline V lookup: CDR1 MNHEY, CDR2 SMNVEV (reference sequence). Trimming cost V 2 bases and J 5 bases, with 15 bases left between them.

This clonotype was observed a few times. This chain connects TRBV9 to TRBJ1-2; no reliable D call. V was pared by 0 bases and J by 0 bases, with 6 bases between. The germline V gene encodes CDR1 SGDLS and CDR2 YYNGEE. CDR3 length: 14 amino acids. This chain's CDR3 is CASSVASTNYGYTF. In DNA form, the CDR3 reads TGTGCCAGCAGCGTAGCGTCAACTAACTATGGCTACACCTTC. Together with reference TRBV9 and TRBJ1-2, the CDR3 gives the full variable domain: DSGVTQTPKHLITATGQRVTLRCSPRSGDLSVYWYQQSLDQGLQFLIQYYNGEERAKGNILERFSAQQFPDLHSELNLSSLELGDSALYFCASSVASTNYGYTFGSGTRLTVV.

This clonotype was recorded many times. The V and J genes are TRBV6-2 or TRBV6-3 and TRBJ1-5, with 10 bases that match TRBD1. The length of the CDR3 is 18 residues. Trimming took 8 bases from V and 0 from J; bases not matched to a gene: 13. Germline V gene sequence: CDR1 MNHEY, CDR2 SVGEGT. The DNA of the CDR3 is TGTGCCAGCGGCCCGGGACAGGGGCGGGGATATAGCAATCAGCCCCAGCATTTT. Its translation: CASGPGQGRGYSNQPQHF.

This clonotype appeared many times. This chain uses TRBV7-2 with TRBJ2-1, with 7 bases identical to TRBD1. Germline V gene sequence: CDR1 SGHTA, CDR2 FQGNSA. The CDR3 is 15 residues long. V dropped 4 bases and J dropped 6; count of bases not matched to a gene: 9. The CDR3 DNA is TGTGCCAGCAGCTCAGGCGTTCGACAGGGCAATGAGCAGTTCTTC. Its translation: CASSSGVRQGNEQFF.

The chain joins TRBV20-1 to TRBJ1-4; the D gene is possibly TRBD1 (5 bases). The germline gives CDR1 DFQATT, CDR2 SNEGSKA (reference sequence). V lost 7 bases to trimming and J lost 11 bases, with 14 bases between them. The CDR3 spans 11 residues. The CDR3 spells CSVPGAGKLFF. The CDR3 nucleotides are TGCAGTGTTCCCGGGGCAGGGAAACTGTTTTTT.

This clonotype has just a few counts. The gene calls are TRBV15 and TRBJ2-7; possibly TRBD1 for D (6 bases). This CDR3 comprises 15 residues. Looked up from germline, CDR1 is LNHNV and CDR2 is YYDKDF (reference sequence). V was cut by 4 bases and J by 3 bases, with 16 bases left in between. The CDR3 reads CATSKTFRGNYEQYF. As DNA, the CDR3 is TGTGCCACCAGCAAGACCTTCAGGGGTAACTACGAGCAGTACTTC.